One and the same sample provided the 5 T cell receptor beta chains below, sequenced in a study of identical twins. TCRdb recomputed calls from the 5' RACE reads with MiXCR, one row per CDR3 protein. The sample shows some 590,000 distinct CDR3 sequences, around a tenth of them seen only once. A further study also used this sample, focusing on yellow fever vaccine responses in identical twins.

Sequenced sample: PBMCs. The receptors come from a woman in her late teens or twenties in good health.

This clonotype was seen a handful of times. The CDR3 loop reads CASSPLQGAAGELFF. The CDR3 DNA is TGTGCCAGCAGCCCCCTCCAGGGGGCGGCCGGGGAGCTGTTTTTT. The chain links TRBV7-2 to TRBJ2-2, with 8 bases lining up with TRBD1. The CDR3 has 15 amino acids. CDR1 and CDR2 from the germline V gene are SGHTA and FQGNSA. With 5 bases clipped from V and 6 bases from J, the junction kept 8 bases outside the gene matches.

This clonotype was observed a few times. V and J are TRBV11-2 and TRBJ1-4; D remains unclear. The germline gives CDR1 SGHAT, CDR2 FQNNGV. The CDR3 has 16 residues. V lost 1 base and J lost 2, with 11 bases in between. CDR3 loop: CASSLGTVMTNEKLFF. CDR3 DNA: TGTGCCAGCAGCTTAGGCACGGTTATGACTAATGAAAAACTGTTTTTT.

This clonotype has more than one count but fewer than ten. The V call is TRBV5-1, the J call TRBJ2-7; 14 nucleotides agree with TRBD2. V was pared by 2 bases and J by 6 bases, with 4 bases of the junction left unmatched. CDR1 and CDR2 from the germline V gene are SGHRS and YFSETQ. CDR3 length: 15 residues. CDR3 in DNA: TGCGCCAGCAGCTTTCCGGGACTAGCGGGAGCCGAGCAGTACTTC. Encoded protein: CASSFPGLAGAEQYF. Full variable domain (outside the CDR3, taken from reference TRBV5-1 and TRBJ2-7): KAGVTQTPRYLIKTRGQQVTLSCSPISGHRSVSWYQQTPGQGLQFLFEYFSETQRNKGNFPGRFSGRQFSNSRSEMNVSTLELGDSALYLCASSFPGLAGAEQYFGPGTRLTVT.

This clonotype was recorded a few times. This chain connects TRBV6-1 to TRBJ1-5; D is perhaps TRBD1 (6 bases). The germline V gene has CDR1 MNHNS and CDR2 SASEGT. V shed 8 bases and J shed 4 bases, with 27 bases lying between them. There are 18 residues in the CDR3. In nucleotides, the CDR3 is TGTGCCAGCCGGCGAGCTGGGGGGCGCCTTTCCGGTAATCAGCCCCAGCATTTT. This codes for CASRRAGGRLSGNQPQHF.

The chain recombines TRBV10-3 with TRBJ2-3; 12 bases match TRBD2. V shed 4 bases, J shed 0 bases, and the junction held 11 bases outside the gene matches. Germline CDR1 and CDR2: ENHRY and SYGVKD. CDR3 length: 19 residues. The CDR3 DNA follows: TGTGCCATCAGTGGTACTAGCGGGGGGCCACGACCTAGCACAGATACGCAGTATTTT. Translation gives CAISGTSGGPRPSTDTQYF.